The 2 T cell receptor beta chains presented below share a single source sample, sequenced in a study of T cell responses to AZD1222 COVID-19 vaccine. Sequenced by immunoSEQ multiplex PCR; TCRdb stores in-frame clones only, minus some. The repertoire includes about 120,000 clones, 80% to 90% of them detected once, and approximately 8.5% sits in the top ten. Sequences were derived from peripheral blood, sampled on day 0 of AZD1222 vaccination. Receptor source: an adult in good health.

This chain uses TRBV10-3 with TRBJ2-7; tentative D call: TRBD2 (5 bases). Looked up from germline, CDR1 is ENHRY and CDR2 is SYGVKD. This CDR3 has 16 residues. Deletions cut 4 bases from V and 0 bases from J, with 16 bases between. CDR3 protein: CAISGGAVVGSYEQYF. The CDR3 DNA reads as TGTGCCATCAGTGGCGGAGCGGTAGTGGGCTCCTACGAGCAGTACTTC.

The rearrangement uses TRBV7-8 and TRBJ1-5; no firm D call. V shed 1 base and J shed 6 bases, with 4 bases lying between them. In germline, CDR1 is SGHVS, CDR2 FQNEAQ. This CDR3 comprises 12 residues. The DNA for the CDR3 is TGTGCCAGCAGCTTAGTCCGTCAGCCCCAGCATTTT. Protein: CASSLVRQPQHF.